This T cell receptor (beta chain) was documented in a study of cytomegalovirus exposure and HLA in healthy donors. Study-wide results and caveats: Some TCR beta chains (164 of them) were listed as cytomegalovirus-associated. HLA alleles were associated with 17,000 or so TCR beta sequences in a later analysis at 0.05 false discovery rate.

Germline lookup yields CDR1 MDHEN and CDR2 SYDVKM. Trimming cost V 5 bases and J 4 bases, with 12 bases left between them. The CDR3 runs 15 residues. Of note for this clone: The antigen is unknown.

The PCR made use of 60 Vbeta and 13 Jbeta primers. Profiling relied on immunoSEQ multiplex PCR, and the TCRdb table lists in-frame clones only, not all of them. This table holds about 190,000 clones, roughly 80% found once. The clonotype originates from a woman aged 18-29 years in good health and CMV-seronegative. The chain carries TRBV28 and TRBJ2-6; no definite D call. The source material was PBMCs. The CDR3 region is CASSMSLPGANVLTF. The CDR3 coding sequence is TGTGCCAGCAGTATGTCGCTACCCGGGGCCAACGTCCTGACTTTC.